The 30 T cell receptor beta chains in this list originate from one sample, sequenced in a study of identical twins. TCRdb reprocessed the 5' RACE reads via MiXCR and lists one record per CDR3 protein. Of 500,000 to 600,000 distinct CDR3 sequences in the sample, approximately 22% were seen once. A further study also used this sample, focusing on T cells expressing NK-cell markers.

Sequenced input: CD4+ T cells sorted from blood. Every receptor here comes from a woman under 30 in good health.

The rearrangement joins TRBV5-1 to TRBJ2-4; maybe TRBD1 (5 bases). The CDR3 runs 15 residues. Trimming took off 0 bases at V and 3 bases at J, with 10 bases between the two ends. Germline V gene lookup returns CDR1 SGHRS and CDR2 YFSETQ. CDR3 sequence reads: CASSLDTGGKNIQYF. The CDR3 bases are TGCGCCAGCAGCTTGGATACAGGCGGCAAAAACATTCAGTACTTC.

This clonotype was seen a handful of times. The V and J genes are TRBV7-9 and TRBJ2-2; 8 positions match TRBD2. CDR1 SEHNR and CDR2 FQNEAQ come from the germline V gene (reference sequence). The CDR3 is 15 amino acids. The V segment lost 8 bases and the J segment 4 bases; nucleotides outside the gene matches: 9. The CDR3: CASEGAGGPTGELFF. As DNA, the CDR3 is TGTGCCAGCGAAGGGGCGGGAGGCCCCACCGGGGAGCTGTTTTTT.

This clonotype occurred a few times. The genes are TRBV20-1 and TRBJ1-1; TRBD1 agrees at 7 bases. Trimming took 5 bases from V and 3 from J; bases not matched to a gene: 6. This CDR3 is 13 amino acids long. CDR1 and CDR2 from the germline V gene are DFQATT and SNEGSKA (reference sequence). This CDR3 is CSAYHRGYTEAFF. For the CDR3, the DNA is TGCAGTGCTTATCACAGGGGATACACTGAAGCTTTCTTT.

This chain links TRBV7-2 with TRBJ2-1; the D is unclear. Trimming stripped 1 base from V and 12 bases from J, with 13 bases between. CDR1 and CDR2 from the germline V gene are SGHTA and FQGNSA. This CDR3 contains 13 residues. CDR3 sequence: CASSLESPATQFF. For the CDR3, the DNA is TGTGCCAGCAGCTTAGAAAGCCCCGCTACGCAGTTCTTC. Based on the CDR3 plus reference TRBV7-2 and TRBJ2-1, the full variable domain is GAGVSQSPSNKVTEKGKDVELRCDPISGHTALYWYRQSLGQGLEFLIYFQGNSAPDKSGLPSDRFSAERTGGSVSTLTIQRTQQEDSAVYLCASSLESPATQFFGPGTRLTVL.

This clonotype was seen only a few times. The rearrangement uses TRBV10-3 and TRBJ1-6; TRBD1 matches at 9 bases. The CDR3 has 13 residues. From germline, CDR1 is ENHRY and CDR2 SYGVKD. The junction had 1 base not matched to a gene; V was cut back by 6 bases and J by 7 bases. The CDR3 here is CAIRGTGNSPLHF. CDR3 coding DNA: TGTGCCATCAGGGGGACAGGGAATTCACCCCTCCACTTT.

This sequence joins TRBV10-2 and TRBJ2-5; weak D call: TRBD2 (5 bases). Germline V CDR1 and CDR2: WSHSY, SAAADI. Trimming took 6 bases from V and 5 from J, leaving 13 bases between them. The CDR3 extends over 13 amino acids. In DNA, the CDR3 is TGCGCCAGCAGAGGACTTATCGGGGAGACCCAGTACTTC. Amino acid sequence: CASRGLIGETQYF.

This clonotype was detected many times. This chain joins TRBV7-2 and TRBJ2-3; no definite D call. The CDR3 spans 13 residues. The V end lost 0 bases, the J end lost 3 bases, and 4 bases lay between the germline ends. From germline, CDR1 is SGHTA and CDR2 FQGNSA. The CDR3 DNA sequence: TGTGCCAGCAGCTTAGCGCAAACAGATACGCAGTATTTT. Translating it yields CASSLAQTDTQYF.

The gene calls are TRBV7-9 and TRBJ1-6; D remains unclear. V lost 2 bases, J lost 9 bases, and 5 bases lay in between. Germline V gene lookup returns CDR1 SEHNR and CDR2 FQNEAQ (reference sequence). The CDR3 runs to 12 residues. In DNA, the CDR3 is TGTGCCAGCAGCTTATCGACTTCACCCCTCCACTTT. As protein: CASSLSTSPLHF.

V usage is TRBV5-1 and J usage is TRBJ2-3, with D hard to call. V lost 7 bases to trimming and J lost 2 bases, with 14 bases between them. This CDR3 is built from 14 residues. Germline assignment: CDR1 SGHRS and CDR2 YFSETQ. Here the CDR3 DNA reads TGCGCCAGCCGATTAGACACCTCCACAGATACGCAGTATTTT. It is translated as CASRLDTSTDTQYF.

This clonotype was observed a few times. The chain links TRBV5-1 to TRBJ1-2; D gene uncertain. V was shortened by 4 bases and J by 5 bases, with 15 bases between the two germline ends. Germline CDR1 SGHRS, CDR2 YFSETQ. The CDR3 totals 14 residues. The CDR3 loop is CASSPGLAGYGYTF. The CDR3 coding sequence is TGCGCCAGCAGCCCTGGACTAGCGGGATATGGCTACACCTTC.

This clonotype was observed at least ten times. CDR3 sequence reads: CASSLVRGSTEAFF. In nucleotides, the CDR3 is TGTGCCAGCAGTTTAGTCCGGGGTTCGACTGAAGCTTTCTTT. The chain combines TRBV12-3 or TRBV12-4 with TRBJ1-1; D ambiguous. The CDR3 spans 14 residues. Trimming removed 1 base at V and 5 bases at J, with 11 bases between.

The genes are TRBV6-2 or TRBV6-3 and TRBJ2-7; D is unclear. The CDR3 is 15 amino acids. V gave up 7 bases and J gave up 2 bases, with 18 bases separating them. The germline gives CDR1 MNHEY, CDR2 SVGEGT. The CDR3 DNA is TGTGCCAGCACCAAAGACCGGACGGCACCCTACGAGCAGTACTTC. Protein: CASTKDRTAPYEQYF.

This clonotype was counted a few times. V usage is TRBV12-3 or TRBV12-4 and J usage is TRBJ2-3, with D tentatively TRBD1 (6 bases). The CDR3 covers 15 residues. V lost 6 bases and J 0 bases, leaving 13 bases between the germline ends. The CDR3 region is CASSSGTTSTDTQYF. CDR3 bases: TGTGCCAGCAGCTCTGGGACAACTAGCACAGATACGCAGTATTTT.

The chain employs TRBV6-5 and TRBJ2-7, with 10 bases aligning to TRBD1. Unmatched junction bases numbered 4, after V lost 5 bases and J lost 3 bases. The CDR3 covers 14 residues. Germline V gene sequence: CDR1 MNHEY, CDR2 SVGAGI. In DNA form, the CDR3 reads TGTGCCAGCAGTAACGGACAGGGGGGCTACGAGCAGTACTTC. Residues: CASSNGQGGYEQYF.

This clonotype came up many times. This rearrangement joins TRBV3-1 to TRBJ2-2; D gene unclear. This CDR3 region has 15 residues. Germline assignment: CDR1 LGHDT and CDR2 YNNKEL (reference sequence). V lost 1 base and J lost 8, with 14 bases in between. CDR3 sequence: CASSQVVGIRGELFF. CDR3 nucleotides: TGTGCCAGCAGCCAAGTCGTTGGTATTAGGGGGGAGCTGTTTTTT. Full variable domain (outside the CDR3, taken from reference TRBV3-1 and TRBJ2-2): DTAVSQTPKYLVTQMGNDKSIKCEQNLGHDTMYWYKQDSKKFLKIMFSYNNKELIINETVPNRFSPKSPDKAHLNLHINSLELGDSAVYFCASSQVVGIRGELFFGEGSRLTVL.

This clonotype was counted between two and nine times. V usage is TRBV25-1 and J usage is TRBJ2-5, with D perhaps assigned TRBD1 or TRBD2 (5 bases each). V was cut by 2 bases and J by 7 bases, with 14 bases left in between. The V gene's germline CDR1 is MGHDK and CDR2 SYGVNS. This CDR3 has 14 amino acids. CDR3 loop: CASSEDGTTGTQYF. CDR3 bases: TGTGCCAGCAGTGAAGATGGGACCACCGGGACCCAGTACTTC.

Here the CDR3 reads CASPHHIQYF. CDR3 DNA sequence: TGTGCCAGCCCACATCACATTCAGTACTTC. This chain links TRBV21-1 with TRBJ2-4. TRBV21-1 is a pseudogene. The CDR3 has 10 residues.

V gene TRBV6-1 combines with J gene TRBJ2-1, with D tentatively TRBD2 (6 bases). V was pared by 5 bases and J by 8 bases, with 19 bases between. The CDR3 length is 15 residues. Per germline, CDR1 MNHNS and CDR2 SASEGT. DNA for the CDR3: TGTGCCAGCAGTCGCAGCCCCGGGACTTCCCATGAGCAGTTCTTC. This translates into CASSRSPGTSHEQFF.

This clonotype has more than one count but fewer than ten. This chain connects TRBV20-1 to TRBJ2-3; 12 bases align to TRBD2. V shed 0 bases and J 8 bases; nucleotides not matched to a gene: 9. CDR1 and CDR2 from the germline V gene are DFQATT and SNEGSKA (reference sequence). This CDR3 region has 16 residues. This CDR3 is CSARDWLAGGVGTQYF. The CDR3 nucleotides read TGCAGTGCTAGAGATTGGCTAGCGGGGGGGGTTGGTACGCAGTATTTT.

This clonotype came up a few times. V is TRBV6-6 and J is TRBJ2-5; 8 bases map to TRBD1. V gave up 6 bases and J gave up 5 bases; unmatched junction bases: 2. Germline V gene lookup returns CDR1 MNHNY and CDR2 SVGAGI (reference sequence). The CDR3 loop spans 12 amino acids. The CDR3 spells CASSRQGETQYF. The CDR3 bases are TGTGCCAGCAGCAGACAGGGGGAGACCCAGTACTTC.

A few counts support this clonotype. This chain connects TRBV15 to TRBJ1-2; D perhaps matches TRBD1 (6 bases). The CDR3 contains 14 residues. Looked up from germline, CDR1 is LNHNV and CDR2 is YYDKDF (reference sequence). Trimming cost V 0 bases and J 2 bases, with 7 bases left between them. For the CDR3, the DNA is TGTGCCACCAGCAGAGATCAGGGGAACTATGGCTACACCTTC. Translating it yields CATSRDQGNYGYTF.

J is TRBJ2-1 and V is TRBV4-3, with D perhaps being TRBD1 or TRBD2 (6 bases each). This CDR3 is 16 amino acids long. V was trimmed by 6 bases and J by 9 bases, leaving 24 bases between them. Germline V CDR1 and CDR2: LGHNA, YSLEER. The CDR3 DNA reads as TGCGCCAGCAGGGATCGGGCGGGACACGCGAGGGGTGAGCAGTTCTTC. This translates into CASRDRAGHARGEQFF.

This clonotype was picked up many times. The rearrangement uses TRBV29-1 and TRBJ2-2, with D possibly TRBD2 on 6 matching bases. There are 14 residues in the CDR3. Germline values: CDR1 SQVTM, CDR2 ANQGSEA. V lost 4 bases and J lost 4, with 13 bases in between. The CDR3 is CSVVATSGTGELFF. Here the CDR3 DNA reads TGCAGCGTTGTGGCGACTAGTGGCACCGGGGAGCTGTTTTTT.

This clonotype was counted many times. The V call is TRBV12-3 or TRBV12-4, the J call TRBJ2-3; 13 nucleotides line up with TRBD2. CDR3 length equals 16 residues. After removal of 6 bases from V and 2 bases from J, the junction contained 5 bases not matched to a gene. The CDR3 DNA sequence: TGTGCCAGCAGGAGGGGACTAGCGGGGTCCACAGATACGCAGTATTTT. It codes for CASRRGLAGSTDTQYF.

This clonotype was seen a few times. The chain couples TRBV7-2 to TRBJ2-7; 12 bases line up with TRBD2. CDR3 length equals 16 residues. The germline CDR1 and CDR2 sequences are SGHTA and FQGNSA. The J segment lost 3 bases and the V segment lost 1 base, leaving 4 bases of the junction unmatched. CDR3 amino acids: CASSLGGGLAGYEQYF. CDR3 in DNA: TGTGCCAGCAGCTTAGGGGGGGGACTAGCGGGCTACGAGCAGTACTTC. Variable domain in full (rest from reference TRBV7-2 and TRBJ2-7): GAGVSQSPSNKVTEKGKDVELRCDPISGHTALYWYRQSLGQGLEFLIYFQGNSAPDKSGLPSDRFSAERTGGSVSTLTIQRTQQEDSAVYLCASSLGGGLAGYEQYFGPGTRLTVT.

For the CDR3, the DNA is TGCAGTGCTAATTGGTATGTCCAAGGCTACGAGCAGTACTTC. Protein product: CSANWYVQGYEQYF. The chain employs TRBV20-1 and TRBJ2-7; D not resolved. V dropped 4 bases and J dropped 3 bases, with 16 bases sitting between them. Germline lookup yields CDR1 DFQATT and CDR2 SNEGSKA (reference sequence). CDR3 length equals 14 residues.

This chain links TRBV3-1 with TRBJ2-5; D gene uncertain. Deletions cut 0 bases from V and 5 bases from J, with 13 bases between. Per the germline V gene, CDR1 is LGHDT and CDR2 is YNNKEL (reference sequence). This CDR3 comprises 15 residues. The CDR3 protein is CASSQDPVLRETQYF. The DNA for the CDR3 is TGTGCCAGCAGCCAAGATCCGGTTCTTAGGGAGACCCAGTACTTC.

The CDR3 sequence is CASSSRATYGANVLTF. CDR3 sequence (DNA): TGTGCCAGCAGCTCCAGAGCCACCTATGGGGCCAACGTCCTGACTTTC. This sequence joins TRBV11-2 and TRBJ2-6; D not certain. With 4 bases removed from V and 3 bases from J, the gap between germline ends came to 13 bases. This CDR3 contains 16 residues. The germline V gene encodes CDR1 SGHAT and CDR2 FQNNGV.

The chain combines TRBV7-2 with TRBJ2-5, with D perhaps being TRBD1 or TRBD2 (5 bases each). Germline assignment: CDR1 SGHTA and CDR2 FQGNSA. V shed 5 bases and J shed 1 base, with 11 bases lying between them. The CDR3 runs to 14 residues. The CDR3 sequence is CASSRPGPQETQYF. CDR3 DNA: TGTGCCAGCAGCCGTCCGGGGCCCCAAGAGACCCAGTACTTC. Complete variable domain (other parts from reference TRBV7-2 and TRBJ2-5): GAGVSQSPSNKVTEKGKDVELRCDPISGHTALYWYRQSLGQGLEFLIYFQGNSAPDKSGLPSDRFSAERTGGSVSTLTIQRTQQEDSAVYLCASSRPGPQETQYFGPGTRLLVL.

The CDR3 is CASSQGGESGELFF. CDR3 bases: TGTGCCAGCAGCCAAGGGGGGGAGAGCGGGGAGCTGTTTTTT. J is TRBJ2-2 and V is TRBV4-2; TRBD2 might be the D (6 bases). CDR1 is LGHNA, CDR2 YNFKEQ, per germline. This CDR3 spans 14 amino acids. V dropped 1 base and J dropped 7 bases, with 10 bases sitting between them.